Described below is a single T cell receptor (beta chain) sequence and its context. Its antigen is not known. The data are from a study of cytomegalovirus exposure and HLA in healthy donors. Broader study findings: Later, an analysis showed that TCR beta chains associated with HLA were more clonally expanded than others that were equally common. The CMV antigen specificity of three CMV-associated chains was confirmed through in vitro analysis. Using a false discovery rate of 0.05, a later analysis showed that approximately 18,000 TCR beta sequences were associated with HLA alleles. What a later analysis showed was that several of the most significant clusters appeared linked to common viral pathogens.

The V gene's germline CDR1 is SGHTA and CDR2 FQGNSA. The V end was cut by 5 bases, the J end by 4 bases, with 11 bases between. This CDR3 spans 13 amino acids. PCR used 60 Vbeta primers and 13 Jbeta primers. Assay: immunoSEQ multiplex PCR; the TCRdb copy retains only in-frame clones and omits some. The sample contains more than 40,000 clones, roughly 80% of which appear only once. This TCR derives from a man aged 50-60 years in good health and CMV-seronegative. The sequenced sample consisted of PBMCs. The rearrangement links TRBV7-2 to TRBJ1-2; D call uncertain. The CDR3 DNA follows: TGTGCCAGCAGCGGTGGAGTACCCTATGGCTACACCTTC. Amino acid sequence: CASSGGVPYGYTF.